A single T cell receptor (beta chain) is shown here with its context. Its antigen remains unidentified. This sample was included in a study of shared clonotypes between healthy human individuals. The overall study: Participating donors consisted of two women and a few men aged 18 to 49.

Sequencing used immunoSEQ multiplex PCR; TCRdb keeps in-frame clones, though not all of them. The table has over a million clones, about 96% seen once; the top ten hold approximately 1.1%. Study-level points and caveats: About 5% of naive CD4 clonotypes were shared across a handful of donors. In contrast to clonotypes shared by all four donors, non-shared clonotypes had lower generation probabilities.

The V gene's germline CDR1 is SGHTA and CDR2 FQGTGA. The CDR3 has 14 amino acids. V shed 5 bases, J shed 2 bases, and the junction held 6 bases outside the gene matches. Sequencing was done on a sample of naive CD4+ T cells sorted from blood. Subset defined: CD45RA+ positively selected. This sequence originates from a man aged 30-40 years in good health. The gene calls are TRBV7-3 and TRBJ2-7; 7 bases map to TRBD1. DNA for the CDR3: TGTGCCAGCAGCCCGGGACAGCTAACCTACGAGCAGTACTTC. It specifies CASSPGQLTYEQYF.